The present entry profiles one T cell receptor (beta chain) with its context. Its target is unknown. It was with 60 Vbeta and 13 Jbeta primers that the PCR ran. TCRdb's copy holds only in-frame clones and misses some; the assay was immunoSEQ multiplex PCR. The table records approximately 150,000 clones, approximately 84% of them present only once. The data are from a study of cytomegalovirus exposure and HLA in healthy donors. Study results and limitations: High specificity and sensitivity for cytomegalovirus status were reported for the classifier.

CDR1 is SGHTA and CDR2 is FQGNSA in the germline V gene. The CDR3 has 15 amino acids. Trimming took 1 base from V and 4 from J; bases not matched to a gene: 6. The sample was PBMCs. The sequence was obtained from a man aged 18 to 30 in good health and CMV-seronegative. The chain is built from TRBV7-2 and TRBJ2-7; 8 positions match TRBD1. The CDR3 here is CASSLDSTGDYEQYF. DNA of the CDR3: TGTGCCAGCAGCTTAGATTCGACAGGGGATTACGAGCAGTACTTC.